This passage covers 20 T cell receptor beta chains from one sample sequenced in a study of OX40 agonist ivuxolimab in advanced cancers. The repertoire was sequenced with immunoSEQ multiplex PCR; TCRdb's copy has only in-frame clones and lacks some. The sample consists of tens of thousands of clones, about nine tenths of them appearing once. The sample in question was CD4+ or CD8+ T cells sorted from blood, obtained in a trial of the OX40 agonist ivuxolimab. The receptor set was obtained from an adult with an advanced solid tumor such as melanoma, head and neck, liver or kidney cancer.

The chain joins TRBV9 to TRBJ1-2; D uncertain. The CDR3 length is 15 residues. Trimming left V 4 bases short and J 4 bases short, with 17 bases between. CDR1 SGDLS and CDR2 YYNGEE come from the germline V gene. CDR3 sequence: CASSPTHSAVYGYTF. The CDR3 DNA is TGTGCCAGCAGCCCCACACACTCGGCGGTCTATGGCTACACCTTC.

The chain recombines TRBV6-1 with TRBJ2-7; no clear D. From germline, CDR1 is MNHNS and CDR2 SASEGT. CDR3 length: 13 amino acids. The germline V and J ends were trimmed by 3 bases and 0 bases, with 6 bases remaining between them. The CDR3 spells CASSDLYSYEQYF. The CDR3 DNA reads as TGTGCCAGCAGTGACCTCTACTCCTACGAGCAGTACTTC.

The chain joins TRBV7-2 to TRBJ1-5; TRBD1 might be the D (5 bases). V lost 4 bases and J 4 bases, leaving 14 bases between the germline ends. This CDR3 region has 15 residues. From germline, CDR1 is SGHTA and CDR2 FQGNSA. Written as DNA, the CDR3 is TGTGCCAGCAGCTCCCGTTGGGGGGGTAATCAGCCCCAGCATTTT. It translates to CASSSRWGGNQPQHF.

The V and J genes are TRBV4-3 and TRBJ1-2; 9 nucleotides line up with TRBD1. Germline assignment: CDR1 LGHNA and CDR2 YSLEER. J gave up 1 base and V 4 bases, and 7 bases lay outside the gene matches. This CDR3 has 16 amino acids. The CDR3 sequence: CASSRAGTGSNYGYTF. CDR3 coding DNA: TGCGCCAGCAGCCGAGCGGGGACAGGGAGTAACTATGGCTACACCTTC.

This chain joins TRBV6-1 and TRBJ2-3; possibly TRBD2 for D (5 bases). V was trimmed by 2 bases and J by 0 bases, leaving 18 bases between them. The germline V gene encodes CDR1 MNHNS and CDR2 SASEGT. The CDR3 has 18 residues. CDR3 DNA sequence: TGTGCCAGCAGTGAATACCCGGGGAGTATGTCTAGCACAGATACGCAGTATTTT. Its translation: CASSEYPGSMSSTDTQYF.

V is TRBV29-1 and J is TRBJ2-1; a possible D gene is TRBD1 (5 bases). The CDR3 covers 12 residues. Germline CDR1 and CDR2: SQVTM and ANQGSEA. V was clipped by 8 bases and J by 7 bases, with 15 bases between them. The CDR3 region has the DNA TGCAGCTTAAGGACATCTACGAATGAGCAGTTCTTC. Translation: CSLRTSTNEQFF.

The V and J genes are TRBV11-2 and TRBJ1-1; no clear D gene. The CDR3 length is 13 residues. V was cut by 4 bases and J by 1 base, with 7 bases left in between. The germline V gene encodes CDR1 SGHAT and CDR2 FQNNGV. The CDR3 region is CASSSQENTEAFF. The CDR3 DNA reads TGTGCCAGCAGCTCGCAGGAGAACACTGAAGCTTTCTTT.

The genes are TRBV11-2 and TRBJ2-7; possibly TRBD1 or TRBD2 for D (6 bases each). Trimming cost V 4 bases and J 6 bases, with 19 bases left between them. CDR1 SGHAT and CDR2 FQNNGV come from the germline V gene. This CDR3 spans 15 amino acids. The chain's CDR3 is CASSSQSGGRTEQYF. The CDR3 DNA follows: TGTGCCAGCAGCTCACAGTCCGGGGGCAGGACCGAGCAGTACTTC.

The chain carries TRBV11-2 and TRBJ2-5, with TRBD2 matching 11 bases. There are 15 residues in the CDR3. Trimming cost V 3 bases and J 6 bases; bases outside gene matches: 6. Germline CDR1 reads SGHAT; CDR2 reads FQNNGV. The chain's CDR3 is CASSFGLAGGKTQYF. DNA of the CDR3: TGTGCCAGCAGCTTTGGGCTAGCGGGGGGAAAGACCCAGTACTTC.

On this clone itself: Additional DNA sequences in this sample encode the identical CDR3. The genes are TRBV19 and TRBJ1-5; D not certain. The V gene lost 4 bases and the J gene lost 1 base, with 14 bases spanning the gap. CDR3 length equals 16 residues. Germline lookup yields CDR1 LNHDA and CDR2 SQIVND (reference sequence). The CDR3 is CASSTGDGYSNQPQHF. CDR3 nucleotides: TGTGCCAGTAGTACAGGAGATGGTTACAGCAATCAGCCCCAGCATTTT.

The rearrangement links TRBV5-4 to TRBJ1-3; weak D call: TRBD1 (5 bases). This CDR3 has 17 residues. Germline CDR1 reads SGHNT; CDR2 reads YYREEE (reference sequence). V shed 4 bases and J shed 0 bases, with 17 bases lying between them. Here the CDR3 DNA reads TGTGCCAGCAGCACTAAGGCACAGGAAAACTCTGGAAACACCATATATTTT. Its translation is CASSTKAQENSGNTIYF.

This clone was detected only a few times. This chain's CDR3 is CASSPLRTGDNSPLHF. Here the CDR3 DNA reads TGTGCCAGCAGTCCCCTTAGGACAGGAGATAATTCACCCCTCCACTTT. The chain uses TRBV25-1 and TRBJ1-6; 7 nucleotides align to TRBD1. The germline V gene has CDR1 MGHDK and CDR2 SYGVNS. V was clipped by 5 bases and J by 5 bases; unmatched bases: 9. The CDR3 runs 16 residues.

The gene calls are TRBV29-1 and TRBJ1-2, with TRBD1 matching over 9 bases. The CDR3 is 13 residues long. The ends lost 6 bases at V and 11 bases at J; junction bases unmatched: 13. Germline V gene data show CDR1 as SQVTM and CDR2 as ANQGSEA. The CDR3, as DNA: TGCAGCGTGGGGACCGGGACAGGGACCGGATACACCTTC. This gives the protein CSVGTGTGTGYTF.

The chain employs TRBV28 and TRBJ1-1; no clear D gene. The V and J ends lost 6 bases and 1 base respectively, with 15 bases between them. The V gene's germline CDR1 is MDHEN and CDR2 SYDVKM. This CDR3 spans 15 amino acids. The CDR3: CASSPRGRGNTEAFF. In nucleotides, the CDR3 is TGTGCCAGCAGCCCACGAGGGAGAGGGAACACTGAAGCTTTCTTT.

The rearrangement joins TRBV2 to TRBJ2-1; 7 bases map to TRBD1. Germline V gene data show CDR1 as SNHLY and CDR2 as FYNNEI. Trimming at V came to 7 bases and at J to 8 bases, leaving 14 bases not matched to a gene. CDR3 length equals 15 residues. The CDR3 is CASTQEGAGLHEQFF. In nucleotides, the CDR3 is TGTGCCAGCACCCAAGAGGGGGCGGGTTTGCATGAGCAGTTCTTC.

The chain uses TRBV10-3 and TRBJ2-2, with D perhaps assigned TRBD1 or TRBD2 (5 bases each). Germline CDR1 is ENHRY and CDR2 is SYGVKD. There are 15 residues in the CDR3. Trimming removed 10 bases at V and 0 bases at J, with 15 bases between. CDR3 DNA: TGTGCCACACAAAACGGGGCCTCGAACACCGGGGAGCTGTTTTTT. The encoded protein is CATQNGASNTGELFF.

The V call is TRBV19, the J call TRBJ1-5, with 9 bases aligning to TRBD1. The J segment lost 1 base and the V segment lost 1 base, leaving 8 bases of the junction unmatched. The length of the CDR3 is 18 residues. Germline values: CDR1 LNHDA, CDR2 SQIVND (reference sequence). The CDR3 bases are TGTGCCAGTAGTATAGGGAACAGGGGGCGCCGGAGCAATCAGCCCCAGCATTTT. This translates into CASSIGNRGRRSNQPQHF.

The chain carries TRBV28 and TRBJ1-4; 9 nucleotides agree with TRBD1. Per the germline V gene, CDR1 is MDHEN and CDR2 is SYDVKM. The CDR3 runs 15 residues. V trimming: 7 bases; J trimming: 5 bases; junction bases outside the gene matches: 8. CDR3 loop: CASNSGTGLNEKLFF. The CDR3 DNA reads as TGTGCCAGCAATTCCGGGACAGGGCTCAATGAAAAACTGTTTTTT.

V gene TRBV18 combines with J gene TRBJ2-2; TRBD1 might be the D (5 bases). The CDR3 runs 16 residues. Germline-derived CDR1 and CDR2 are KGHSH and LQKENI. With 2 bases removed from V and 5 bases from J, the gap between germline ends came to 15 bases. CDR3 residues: CASSPTQGYGTGELFF. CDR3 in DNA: TGTGCCAGCTCACCAACGCAGGGATACGGGACCGGGGAGCTGTTTTTT.

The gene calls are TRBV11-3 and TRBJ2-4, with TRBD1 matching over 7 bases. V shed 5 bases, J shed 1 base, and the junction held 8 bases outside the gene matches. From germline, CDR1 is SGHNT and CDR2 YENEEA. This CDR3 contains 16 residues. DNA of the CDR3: TGTGCCAGCAGCGTCCGGGACAGTAGTGCCAAAAACATTCAGTACTTC. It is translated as CASSVRDSSAKNIQYF.